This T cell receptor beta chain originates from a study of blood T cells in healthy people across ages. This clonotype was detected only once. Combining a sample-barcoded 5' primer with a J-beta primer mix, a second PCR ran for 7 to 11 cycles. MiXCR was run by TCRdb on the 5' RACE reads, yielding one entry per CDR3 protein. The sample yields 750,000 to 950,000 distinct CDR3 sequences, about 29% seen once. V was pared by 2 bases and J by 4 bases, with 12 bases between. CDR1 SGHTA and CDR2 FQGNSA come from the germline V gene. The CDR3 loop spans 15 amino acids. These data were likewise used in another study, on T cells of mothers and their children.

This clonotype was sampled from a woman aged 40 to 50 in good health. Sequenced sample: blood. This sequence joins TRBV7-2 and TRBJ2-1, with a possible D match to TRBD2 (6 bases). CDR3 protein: CASSLPGSGYNEQFF. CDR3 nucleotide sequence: TGTGCCAGCAGCTTACCTGGTAGCGGTTACAATGAGCAGTTCTTC.